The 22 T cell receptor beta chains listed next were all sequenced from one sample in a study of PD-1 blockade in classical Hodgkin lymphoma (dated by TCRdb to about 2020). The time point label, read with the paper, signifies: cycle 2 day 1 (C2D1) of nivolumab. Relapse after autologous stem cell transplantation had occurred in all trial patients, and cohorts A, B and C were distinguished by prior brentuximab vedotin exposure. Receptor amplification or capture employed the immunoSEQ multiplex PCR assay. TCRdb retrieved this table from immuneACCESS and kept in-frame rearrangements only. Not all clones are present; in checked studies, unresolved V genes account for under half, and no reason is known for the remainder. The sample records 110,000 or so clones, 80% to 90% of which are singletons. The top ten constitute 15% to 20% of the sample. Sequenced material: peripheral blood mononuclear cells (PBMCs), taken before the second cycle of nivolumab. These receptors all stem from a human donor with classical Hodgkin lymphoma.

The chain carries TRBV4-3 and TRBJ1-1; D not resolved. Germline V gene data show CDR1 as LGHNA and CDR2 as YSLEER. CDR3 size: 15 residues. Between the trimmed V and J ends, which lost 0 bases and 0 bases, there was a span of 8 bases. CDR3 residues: CASSQDLGMNTEAFF. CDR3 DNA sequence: TGCGCCAGCAGCCAAGATTTGGGAATGAACACTGAAGCTTTCTTT.

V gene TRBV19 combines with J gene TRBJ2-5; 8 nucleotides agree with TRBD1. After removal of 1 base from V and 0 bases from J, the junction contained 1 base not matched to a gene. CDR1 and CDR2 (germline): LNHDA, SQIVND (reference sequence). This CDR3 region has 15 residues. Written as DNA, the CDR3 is TGTGCCAGTAGTATAGGGACAGGGTACCAAGAGACCCAGTACTTC. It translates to CASSIGTGYQETQYF. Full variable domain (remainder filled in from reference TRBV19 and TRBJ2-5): DGGITQSPKYLFRKEGQNVTLSCEQNLNHDAMYWYRQDPGQGLRLIYYSQIVNDFQKGDIAEGYSVSREKKESFPLTVTSAQKNPTAFYLCASSIGTGYQETQYFGPGTRLLVL.

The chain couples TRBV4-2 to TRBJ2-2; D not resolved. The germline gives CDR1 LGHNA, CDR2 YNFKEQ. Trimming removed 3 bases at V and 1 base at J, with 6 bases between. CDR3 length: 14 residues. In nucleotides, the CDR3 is TGTGCCAGCAGCCATCCAGGGAACACCGGGGAGCTGTTTTTT. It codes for CASSHPGNTGELFF.

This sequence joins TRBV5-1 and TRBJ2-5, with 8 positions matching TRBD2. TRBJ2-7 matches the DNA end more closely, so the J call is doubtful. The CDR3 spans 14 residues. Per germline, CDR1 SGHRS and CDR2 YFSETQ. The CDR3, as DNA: TGCGCCAGCAGCTTGGACGGGAGGGGGTACGAGCAGTACTTC. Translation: CASSLDGRGYEQYF.

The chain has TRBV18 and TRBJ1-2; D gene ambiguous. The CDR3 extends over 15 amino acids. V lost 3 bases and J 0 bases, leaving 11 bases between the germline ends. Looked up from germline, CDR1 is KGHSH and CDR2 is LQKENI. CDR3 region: CASSPGGLSNYGYTF. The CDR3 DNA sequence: TGTGCCAGCTCACCGGGCGGACTCTCTAACTATGGCTACACCTTC. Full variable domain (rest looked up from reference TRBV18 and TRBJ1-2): NAGVMQNPRHLVRRRGQEARLRCSPMKGHSHVYWYRQLPEEGLKFMVYLQKENIIDESGMPKERFSAEFPKEGPSILRIQQVVRGDSAAYFCASSPGGLSNYGYTFGSGTRLTVV.

In nucleotides, the CDR3 is TGTGCCAGCAGTGATCCCTCTCGGCGCTCGCAGTTCTTC. Encoded protein: CASSDPSRRSQFF. V usage is TRBV6-4 and J usage is TRBJ2-1, with D hard to call. The V and J ends lost 3 bases and 12 bases respectively, with 15 bases between them. The germline CDR1 and CDR2 sequences are MRHNA and SNTAGT. This CDR3 spans 13 amino acids.

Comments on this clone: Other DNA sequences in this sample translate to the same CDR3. This CDR3 reads CASSLGPSGNTEAFF. CDR3 nucleotides: TGCGCCAGCAGCTTGGGGCCATCGGGAAACACTGAAGCTTTCTTT. The V and J genes are TRBV5-1 and TRBJ1-1; D call uncertain. The CDR3 is made up of 15 amino acids. CDR1 is SGHRS and CDR2 is YFSETQ in the germline V gene. Between the trimmed V and J ends, which lost 0 bases and 2 bases, there was a span of 11 bases.

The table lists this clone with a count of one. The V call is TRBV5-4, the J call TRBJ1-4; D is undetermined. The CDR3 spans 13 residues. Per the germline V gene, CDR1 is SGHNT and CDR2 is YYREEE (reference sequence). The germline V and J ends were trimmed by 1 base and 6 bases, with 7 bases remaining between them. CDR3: CASSLRADEKLFF. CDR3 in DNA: TGTGCCAGCAGCTTGCGGGCAGATGAAAAACTGTTTTTT.

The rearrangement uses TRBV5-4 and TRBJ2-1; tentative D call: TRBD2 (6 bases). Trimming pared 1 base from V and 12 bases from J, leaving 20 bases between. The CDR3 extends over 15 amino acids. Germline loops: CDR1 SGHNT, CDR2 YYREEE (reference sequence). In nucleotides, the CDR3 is TGTGCCAGCAGCTTGAAGGCTAGCGACCTGGGCGGGCAGTTCTTC. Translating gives CASSLKASDLGGQFF. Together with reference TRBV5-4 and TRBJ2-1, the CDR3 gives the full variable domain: ETGVTQSPTHLIKTRGQQVTLRCSSQSGHNTVSWYQQALGQGPQFIFQYYREEENGRGNFPPRFSGLQFPNYSSELNVNALELDDSALYLCASSLKASDLGGQFFGPGTRLTVL.

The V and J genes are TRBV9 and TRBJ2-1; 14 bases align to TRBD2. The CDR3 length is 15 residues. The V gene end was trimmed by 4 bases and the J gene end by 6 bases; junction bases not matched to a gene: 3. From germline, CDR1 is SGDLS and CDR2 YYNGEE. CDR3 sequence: CASSLGLAGVNEQFF. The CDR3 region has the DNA TGTGCCAGCAGCTTGGGACTAGCGGGAGTCAATGAGCAGTTCTTC.

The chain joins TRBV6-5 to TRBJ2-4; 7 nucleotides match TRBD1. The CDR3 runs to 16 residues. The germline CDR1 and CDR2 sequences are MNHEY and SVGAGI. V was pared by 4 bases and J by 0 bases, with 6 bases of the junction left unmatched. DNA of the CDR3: TGTGCCAGCAGTTTACAGGGGAATCTAGCCAAAAACATTCAGTACTTC. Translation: CASSLQGNLAKNIQYF.

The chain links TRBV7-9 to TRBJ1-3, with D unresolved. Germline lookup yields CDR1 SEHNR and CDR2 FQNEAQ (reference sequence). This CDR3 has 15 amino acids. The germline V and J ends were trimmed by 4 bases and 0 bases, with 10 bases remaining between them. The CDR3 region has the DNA TGTGCCAGCAGCTCGGGAACTTTCTCTGGAAACACCATATATTTT. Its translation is CASSSGTFSGNTIYF.

The CDR3 DNA reads TGTGCCAGCCGGGGACAGGGGGCGCGGAGCAATCAGCCCCAGCATTTT. Encoded protein: CASRGQGARSNQPQHF. V usage is TRBV28 and J usage is TRBJ1-5, with 12 nucleotides matching TRBD1. The CDR3 totals 16 residues. J lost 1 base, V lost 8 bases, and 6 bases had no gene match. Germline CDR1 reads MDHEN; CDR2 reads SYDVKM. The full variable domain, with the rest looked up from reference TRBV28 and TRBJ1-5, is DVKVTQSSRYLVKRTGEKVFLECVQDMDHENMFWYRQDPGLGLRLIYFSYDVKMKEKGDIPEGYSVSREKKERFSLILESASTNQTSMYLCASRGQGARSNQPQHFGDGTRLSIL.

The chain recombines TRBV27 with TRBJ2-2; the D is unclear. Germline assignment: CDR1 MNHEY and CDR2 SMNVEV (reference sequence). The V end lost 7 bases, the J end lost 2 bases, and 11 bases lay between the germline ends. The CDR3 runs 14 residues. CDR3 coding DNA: TGTGCCAGCAAGATCAAGCCTAACACCGGGGAGCTGTTTTTT. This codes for CASKIKPNTGELFF.

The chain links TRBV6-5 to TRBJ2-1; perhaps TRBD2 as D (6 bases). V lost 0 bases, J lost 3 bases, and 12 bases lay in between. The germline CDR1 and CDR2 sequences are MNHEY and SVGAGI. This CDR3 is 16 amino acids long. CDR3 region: CASSYSADYLYNEQFF. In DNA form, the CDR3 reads TGTGCCAGCAGTTACTCGGCGGACTACCTCTACAATGAGCAGTTCTTC.

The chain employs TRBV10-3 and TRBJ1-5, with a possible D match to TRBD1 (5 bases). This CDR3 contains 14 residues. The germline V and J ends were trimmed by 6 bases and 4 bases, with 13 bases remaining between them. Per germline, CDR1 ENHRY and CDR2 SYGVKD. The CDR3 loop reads CAISTEGANQPQHF. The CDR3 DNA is TGTGCCATCAGCACAGAAGGGGCGAATCAGCCCCAGCATTTT.

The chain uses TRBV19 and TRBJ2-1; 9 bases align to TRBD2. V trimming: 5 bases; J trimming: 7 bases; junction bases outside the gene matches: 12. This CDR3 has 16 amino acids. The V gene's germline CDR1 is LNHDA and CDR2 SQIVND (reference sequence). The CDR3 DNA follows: TGTGCCAGTAGTCCCCTTGTGGCGGGAGGGCAAAATGAGCAGTTCTTC. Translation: CASSPLVAGGQNEQFF.

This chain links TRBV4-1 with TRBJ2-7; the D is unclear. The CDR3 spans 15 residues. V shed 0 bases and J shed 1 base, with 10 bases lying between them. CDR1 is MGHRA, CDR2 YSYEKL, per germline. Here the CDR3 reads CASSQDALESYEQYF. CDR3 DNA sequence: TGCGCCAGCAGCCAAGATGCCCTGGAATCCTACGAGCAGTACTTC.

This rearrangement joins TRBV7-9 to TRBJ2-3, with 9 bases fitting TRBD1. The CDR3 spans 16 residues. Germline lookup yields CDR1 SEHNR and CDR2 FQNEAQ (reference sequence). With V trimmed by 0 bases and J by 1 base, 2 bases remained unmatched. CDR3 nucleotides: TGTGCCAGCAGCTTAGCGGGACAGGGACGCACAGATACGCAGTATTTT. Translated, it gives CASSLAGQGRTDTQYF.

The CDR3 region is CASAVRYTEAFF. CDR3 sequence (DNA): TGTGCCAGCGCCGTAAGGTACACTGAAGCTTTCTTT. The chain joins TRBV28 to TRBJ1-1; no firm D call. CDR1 is MDHEN, CDR2 SYDVKM, per germline. Trimming shortened V by 8 bases and J by 3 bases, and 10 bases separated the two germline ends. This CDR3 is built from 12 residues.

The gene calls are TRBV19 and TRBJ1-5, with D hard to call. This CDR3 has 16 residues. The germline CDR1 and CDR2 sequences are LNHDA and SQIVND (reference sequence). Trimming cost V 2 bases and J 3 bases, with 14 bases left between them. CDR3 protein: CASSIPRLTDNQPQHF. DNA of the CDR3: TGTGCCAGTAGTATACCAAGGCTCACGGACAATCAGCCCCAGCATTTT.

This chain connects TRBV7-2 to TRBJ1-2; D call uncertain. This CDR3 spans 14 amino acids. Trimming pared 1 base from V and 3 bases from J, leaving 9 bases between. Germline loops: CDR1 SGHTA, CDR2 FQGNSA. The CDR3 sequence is CASSLGDLYYGYTF. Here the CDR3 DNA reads TGTGCCAGCAGCTTAGGAGATCTTTACTATGGCTACACCTTC.